A single sample is the source of the 4 T cell receptor beta chains below, sequenced in a study of cytomegalovirus exposure and HLA in healthy donors. Primers: 60 Vbeta forward and 13 Jbeta reverse. Generated by immunoSEQ multiplex PCR, the TCRdb table keeps only in-frame clones and is missing some. The data show approximately 70,000 clones, over 75% seen once. Sequenced sample: PBMCs. Receptor source: a man in his forties in good health and CMV-seronegative.

The rearrangement uses TRBV7-2 and TRBJ2-1; perhaps TRBD2 as D (7 bases). The V end was cut by 5 bases, the J end by 6 bases, with 17 bases between. Germline assignment: CDR1 SGHTA and CDR2 FQGNSA. This CDR3 spans 15 amino acids. In DNA form, the CDR3 reads TGTGCCAGCAGCGTCACAGGGAGCGGGACCAATGAGCAGTTCTTC. Its protein product is CASSVTGSGTNEQFF.

V and J are TRBV10-1 and TRBJ2-3, with TRBD2 matching over 8 bases. Germline CDR1 WNHNN, CDR2 SYGVQD (reference sequence). V shed 5 bases, J shed 3 bases, and the junction held 13 bases outside the gene matches. This CDR3 has 17 residues. The CDR3 DNA reads TGCGCCAGCAGTCCTACCACCTTTAGCGGGGAGACAGATACGCAGTATTTT. Its translation is CASSPTTFSGETDTQYF.

The rearrangement links TRBV7-8 to TRBJ2-7; TRBD1 agrees at 7 bases. Unmatched junction bases numbered 7, after V lost 6 bases and J lost 2 bases. From germline, CDR1 is SGHVS and CDR2 FQNEAQ. CDR3 length: 14 amino acids. Here the CDR3 DNA reads TGTGCCAGCAGATTACAGGGGTCCACCTACGAGCAGTACTTC. Protein: CASRLQGSTYEQYF.

The chain combines TRBV2 with TRBJ1-2, with TRBD1 matching 7 bases. The V gene's germline CDR1 is SNHLY and CDR2 FYNNEI. The CDR3 runs to 14 residues. Trimming removed 5 bases from V and 3 bases from J; junction bases left unmatched: 6. The CDR3 bases are TGTGCCAGCAGTTATAGACAGGGAGACTATGGCTACACCTTC. Protein sequence: CASSYRQGDYGYTF.